This T cell receptor beta chain was identified in a study of blood T cell repertoires in COVID-19. Study-level information: Sample material is recorded as cDNA or gDNA derived from T cells, B-cell-depleted T cells, or PBMCs.

Assay used: immunoSEQ multiplex PCR; TCRdb lists only in-frame clones, some missing. The sample yields 250,000 to 350,000 clones, roughly 86% seen once. A note on this clone: One junction end disagrees with the germline gene, perhaps due to a read error.

CDR1 is SQVTM, CDR2 ANQGSEA, per germline. This CDR3 contains 11 residues. This TCR derives from a woman aged 45-65 years who had recovered from COVID-19. Sequenced: peripheral blood. The gene calls are TRBV29-1 and TRBJ1-2; D is unclear. CDR3 sequence (DNA): TGCAGCGTTGAGAGGTCCTATGGCTGCACCTTC. Protein product: CSVERSYGCTF.